The entry that follows covers one TCR beta chain sequence. Its antigen is not identified. This record belongs to a study of T cells in localized non-small cell lung cancer. Whole-study results and caveats: Uninvolved adjacent lung showed peak T cell clonality, exceeding tumor.

The ends were cut back, 0 bases at V and 8 bases at J, with 13 bases in the middle. The CDR3 length is 15 residues. CDR1 and CDR2 from the germline V gene are SGHAT and FQNNGV. The method was immunoSEQ multiplex PCR; TCRdb's version includes in-frame clones alone and lacks a portion of them. Among around 20,000 clones listed, roughly 84% were seen once. V and J are TRBV11-2 and TRBJ1-4, with D uncertain. The source of this sequence is a woman aged 40-69 years with stage II squamous cell lung carcinoma. The specimen was PBMCs, collected before any cancer treatment. The CDR3 loop is CASSLDGSGEEKLFF. In nucleotides, the CDR3 is TGTGCCAGCAGCTTAGATGGGTCAGGAGAGGAAAAACTGTTTTTT.